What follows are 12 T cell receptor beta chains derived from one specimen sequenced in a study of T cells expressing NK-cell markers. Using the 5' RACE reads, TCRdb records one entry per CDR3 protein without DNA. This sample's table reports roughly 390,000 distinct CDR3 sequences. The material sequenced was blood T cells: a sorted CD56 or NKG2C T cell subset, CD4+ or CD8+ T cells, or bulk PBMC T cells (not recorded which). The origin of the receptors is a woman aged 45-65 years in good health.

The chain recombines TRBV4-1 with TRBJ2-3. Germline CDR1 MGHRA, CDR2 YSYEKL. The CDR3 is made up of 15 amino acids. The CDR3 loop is CASSQESQRPDTQYF.

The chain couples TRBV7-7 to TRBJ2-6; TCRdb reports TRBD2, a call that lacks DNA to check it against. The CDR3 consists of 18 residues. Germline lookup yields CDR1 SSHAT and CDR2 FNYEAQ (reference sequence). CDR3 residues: CASSPKLGLNSGANVLTF.

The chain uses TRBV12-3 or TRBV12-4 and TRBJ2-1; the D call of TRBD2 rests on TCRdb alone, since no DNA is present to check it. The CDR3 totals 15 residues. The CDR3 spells CASSLGTSGINEQFF.

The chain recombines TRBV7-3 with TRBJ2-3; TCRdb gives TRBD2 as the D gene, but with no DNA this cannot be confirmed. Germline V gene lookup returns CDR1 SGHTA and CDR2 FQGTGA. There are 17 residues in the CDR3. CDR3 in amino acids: CASSSLGLAEPTDTQYF.

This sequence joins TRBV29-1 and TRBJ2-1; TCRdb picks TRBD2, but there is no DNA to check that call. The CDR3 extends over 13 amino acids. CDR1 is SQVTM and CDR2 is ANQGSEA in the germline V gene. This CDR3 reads CSVGLARYNEQFF.

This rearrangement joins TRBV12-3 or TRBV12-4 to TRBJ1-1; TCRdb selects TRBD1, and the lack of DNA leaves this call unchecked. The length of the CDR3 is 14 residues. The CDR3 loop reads CASSPRESGAEAFF.

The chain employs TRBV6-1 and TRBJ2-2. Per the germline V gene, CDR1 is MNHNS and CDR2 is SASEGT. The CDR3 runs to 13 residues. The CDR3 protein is CASIFARPGELFF.

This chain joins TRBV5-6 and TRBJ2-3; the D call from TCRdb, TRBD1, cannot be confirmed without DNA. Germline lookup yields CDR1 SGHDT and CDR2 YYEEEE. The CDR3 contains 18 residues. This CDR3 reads CASSLRGPLTRSTDTQYF.

The CDR3: CASSLLMTGWNTEAFF. The chain links TRBV19 to TRBJ1-1; the TCRdb D gene call, TRBD1, has no DNA to confirm it. CDR3 size: 16 residues. CDR1 and CDR2 (germline): LNHDA, SQIVND (reference sequence).

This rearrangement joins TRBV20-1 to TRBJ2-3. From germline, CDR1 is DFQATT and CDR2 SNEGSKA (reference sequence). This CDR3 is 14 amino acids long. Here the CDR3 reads CSARDTTPTDTQYF.

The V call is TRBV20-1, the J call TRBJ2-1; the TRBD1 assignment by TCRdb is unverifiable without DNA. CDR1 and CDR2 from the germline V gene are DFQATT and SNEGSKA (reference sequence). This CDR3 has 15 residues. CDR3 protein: CSASGIPSSYNEQFF.

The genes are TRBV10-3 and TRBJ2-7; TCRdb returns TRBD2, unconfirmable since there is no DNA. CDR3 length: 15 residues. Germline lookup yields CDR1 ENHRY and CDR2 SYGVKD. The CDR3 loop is CATSGRAEGTYEQYF.